The text below deals with one TCR beta chain. Patients who underwent sequencing had shown CD8+CD57+ cell expansion by flow cytometry. This record comes from a study of CD8+CD57+ T cells in acquired aplastic anemia. Genomic DNA constituted the template upon which TCR beta VDJ and CDR3 profiling was performed. In TCRdb, the reads were re-called with MiXCR into one record per CDR3 protein. In the table there are just over 450,000 distinct CDR3 sequences, around 32% of which are singletons. V lost 2 bases to trimming and J lost 2 bases, with 12 bases between them. Germline CDR1 reads SQVTM; CDR2 reads ANQGSEA. The length of the CDR3 is 14 residues.

V usage is TRBV29-1 and J usage is TRBJ2-5; maybe TRBD1 (5 bases). The TCR comes from a human donor with aplastic anemia. The sample was sorted CD4+, CD8+, or CD8+CD57+ T cells (not recorded which) from PBMCs. The CDR3 nucleotides are TGCAGCGTTGAATTTGGGGCAGCACAAGAGACCCAGTACTTC. As protein: CSVEFGAAQETQYF.